These T cell receptor beta chains were read from a single sample in a study of T cell changes during pregnancy in multiple sclerosis. Sequencing was performed with immunoSEQ multiplex PCR; in TCRdb, only in-frame clones are kept and a portion is missing. Of more than 75,000 clones in the sample, approximately 92% are singletons; the top ten hold under 1.3%. Source: peripheral blood, taken in the first trimester of pregnancy. The receptor source for this set is a female donor with multiple sclerosis, enrolled in a pregnancy study. CDR3s include the opening cysteine and the closing phenylalanine or tryptophan. The D gene is left open where the match is weak. Size is omitted from some rows. Given values are once, few, many or a class for expanded clones.

D gene	V gene	J gene	clone size	CDR3 length	CDR3 DNA	CDR3 protein
TRBD1	TRBV25-1	TRBJ1-4	-	16	TGTGCCAGCAGTGATTACAGGGGGCTTAAACAAGAAAAACTGTTTTTT	CASSDYRGLKQEKLFF
-	TRBV4-2	TRBJ1-3	-	15	TGTGCCAGCAGCCAAGGTCCAGGCGCTGGAAACACCATATATTTT	CASSQGPGAGNTIYF
-	TRBV10-3	TRBJ2-7	-	12	TGTGCCACTAGCCCAACAGACTACGAGCAGTACTTC	CATSPTDYEQYF
TRBD1	TRBV7-3	TRBJ2-1	-	17	TGTGCCAGCAGCCCTCGGGACAGATATATTCCCTACAATGAGCAGTTCTTC	CASSPRDRYIPYNEQFF
-	TRBV13	TRBJ1-2	-	15	TGTGCCAGCAGCTCCGCGTCGGGTACTAACTATGGCTACACCTTC	CASSSASGTNYGYTF
-	TRBV27	TRBJ1-1	-	14	TGTGCCAGCAGTTCCCCGATGAGGAACACTGAAGCTTTCTTT	CASSSPMRNTEAFF
-	TRBV5-1	TRBJ2-5	-	14	TGCGCCAGCAGCACGACAGACTTCTCAGAGACCCAGTACTTC	CASSTTDFSETQYF
-	TRBV9	TRBJ1-1	-	14	TGTGCCAGCAGCGTAGTGCAGGGGAACACTGAAGCTTTCTTT	CASSVVQGNTEAFF
-	TRBV27	TRBJ1-1	-	14	TGTGCCAGCAGTCTTGCAGCGGGGAAAACTGAAGCTTTCTTT	CASSLAAGKTEAFF
-	TRBV14	TRBJ2-7	-	16	TGTGCCAGCAGCCAGCTGGGGGGGGACAACTCCTACGAGCAGTACTTC	CASSQLGGDNSYEQYF
TRBD2	TRBV9	TRBJ2-3	-	15	TGTGCCAGCAGCGTAGCTAGCGGGGGTACAGATACGCAGTATTTT	CASSVASGGTDTQYF
-	TRBV7-2	TRBJ2-5	-	12	TGTGCCAGCAGCCAAACTCCTAGCAGTCAGTACTTC	CASSQTPSSQYF
TRBD2	TRBV27	TRBJ2-4	-	16	TGTGCCAGCCGGGGGCTAGCGGGGGACACCCGGAACATTCAGTACTTC	CASRGLAGDTRNIQYF
TRBD2	TRBV4-2	TRBJ2-3	-	17	TGTGCCAGCAGCCAAGTGAGGGCGGGGGGCCGCCGGGATACGCAGTATTTT	CASSQVRAGGRRDTQYF
-	TRBV6-5	TRBJ1-5	-	15	TGTGCCAGCAGTTACCCGCAGGGTGACGATCAGCCCCAGCATTTT	CASSYPQGDDQPQHF
-	TRBV5-1	TRBJ2-1	-	14	TGCGCCAGCGGGACTGGATCAGATTACAATGAGCAGTTCTTC	CASGTGSDYNEQFF
TRBD2	TRBV5-4	TRBJ2-7	-	14	TGTGCCAGCAGCTTGGACAGAGCGGGATACGAGCAGTACTTC	CASSLDRAGYEQYF
-	TRBV5-1	TRBJ2-7	-	12	TGCGCCAGCGGGTCGACAGGAGGCGAGCAGTACTTC	CASGSTGGEQYF
TRBD1	TRBV6-1	TRBJ1-4	-	13	TGTGCCAGCAACTCCGGGACAGGGCTAAAACTGTTTTTT	CASNSGTGLKLFF
-	TRBV19	TRBJ2-1	-	15	TGTGCCAGTAGTCCCCGGACTCCTACCCACAATGAGCAGTTCTTC	CASSPRTPTHNEQFF
-	TRBV7-2	TRBJ1-1	-	14	TGTGCCAGCACCACCCCCCGGGGGAACACTGAAGCTTTCTTT	CASTTPRGNTEAFF
-	TRBV9	TRBJ2-7	-	13	TGTGCCAGCAGCGCCCTTACAGCCTACGAGCAGTACTTC	CASSALTAYEQYF
-	TRBV6-1	TRBJ2-7	-	12	TGTGCCAGTCGGGACAAAGCCTACGAGCAGTACTTC	CASRDKAYEQYF
-	TRBV11-2	TRBJ2-1	-	16	TGTGCCAGCAGCTTAGAGCCTAGCTTAGGTGGGGAGGAGCAGTTCTTC	CASSLEPSLGGEEQFF
TRBD2	TRBV9	TRBJ2-5	-	18	TGTGCCAGCAGTCTAGGGACTAGCGGGGGGTCCCTTCCAGAGACCCAGTACTTC	CASSLGTSGGSLPETQYF
-	TRBV12-5	TRBJ2-1	-	15	TGTGCTAGTGTCTCGGGGTCCAGCTCCTACAATGAGCAGTTCTTC	CASVSGSSSYNEQFF
-	TRBV5-1	TRBJ2-3	-	16	TGCGCCAGCACCCATGGGGCGGGGGCTAGCACAGATACGCAGTATTTT	CASTHGAGASTDTQYF
TRBD1	TRBV5-4	TRBJ2-3	once	13	TGTGCCATGCTTGACAGGGGGCGAGATACGCAGTATTTT	CAMLDRGRDTQYF